This entry is about one TCR beta chain. This sample was taken from a study of blood T cell repertoires in COVID-19. The method was immunoSEQ multiplex PCR; TCRdb's version includes in-frame clones alone and lacks a portion of them. The sample shows 150,000 or so clones, around 89% of them seen only once. CDR3 length equals 16 residues. Germline V lookup: CDR1 MNHEY, CDR2 SMNVEV (reference sequence). Trimming removed 6 bases from V and 2 bases from J; junction bases left unmatched: 10. The sequenced sample was peripheral blood. This clonotype was sampled from a man aged 55-75 years with acute or convalescent COVID-19. The rearrangement links TRBV27 to TRBJ1-2, with 9 nucleotides matching TRBD1. CDR3 nucleotide sequence: TGTGCCAGCAGCCCACTCGGGACAGGGAGGAACTATGGCTACACCTTC. It translates to CASSPLGTGRNYGYTF.